This T cell receptor (beta chain) originates from a study of OX40 agonist ivuxolimab in advanced cancers. Study in general: Earlier treatment with anti-PD-1, anti-PD-L1 or anti-CTLA-4 was permitted, and roughly 40% had received some.

Whole-study findings and limits: Compared with CD4+, CD8+ T cells on average had more expanded clones. Circulating CD4+ and CD8+ T cells showed clonal expansion by week 6 at 0.1 to 3.0 mg/kg.

This clone was recorded once. The antigen is undetermined. The assay was immunoSEQ multiplex PCR, and TCRdb's table has in-frame clones only and misses some. This sample yields 54,000 or so clones, of which 84% are seen a single time; approximately 2% belongs to the top ten. CDR3 length: 15 residues. Germline values: CDR1 KGHSH, CDR2 LQKENI. Trimming took off 1 base at V and 2 bases at J, with 10 bases between the two ends. The sequencing here drew on CD4+ or CD8+ T cells sorted from blood, taken in a trial of the OX40 agonist ivuxolimab. The chain is built from TRBV18 and TRBJ2-3, with D perhaps being TRBD1 or TRBD2 (5 bases each). The sequence was collected from an adult with an advanced solid tumor such as melanoma, head and neck, liver or kidney cancer. CDR3 coding DNA: TGTGCCAGCTCACCACGGGTGGGGGACACAGATACGCAGTATTTT. Translating it yields CASSPRVGDTDTQYF. Looking up the rest from reference TRBV18 and TRBJ2-3 gives the full variable domain: NAGVMQNPRHLVRRRGQEARLRCSPMKGHSHVYWYRQLPEEGLKFMVYLQKENIIDESGMPKERFSAEFPKEGPSILRIQQVVRGDSAAYFCASSPRVGDTDTQYFGPGTRLTVL.